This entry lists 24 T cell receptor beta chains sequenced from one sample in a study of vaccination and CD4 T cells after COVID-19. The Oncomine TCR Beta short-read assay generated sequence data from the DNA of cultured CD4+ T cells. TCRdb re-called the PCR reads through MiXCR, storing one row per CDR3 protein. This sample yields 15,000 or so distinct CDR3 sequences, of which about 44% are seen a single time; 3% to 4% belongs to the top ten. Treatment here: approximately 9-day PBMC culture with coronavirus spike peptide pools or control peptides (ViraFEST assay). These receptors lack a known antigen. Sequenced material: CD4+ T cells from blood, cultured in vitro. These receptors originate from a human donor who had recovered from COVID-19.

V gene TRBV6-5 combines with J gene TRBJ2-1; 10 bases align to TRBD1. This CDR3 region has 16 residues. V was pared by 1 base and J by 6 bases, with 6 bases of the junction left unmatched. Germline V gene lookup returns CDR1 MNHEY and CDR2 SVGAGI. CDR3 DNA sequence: TGTGCCAGCAGTTACTACCGGGACAGGGGTATCAATGAGCAGTTCTTC. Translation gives CASSYYRDRGINEQFF.

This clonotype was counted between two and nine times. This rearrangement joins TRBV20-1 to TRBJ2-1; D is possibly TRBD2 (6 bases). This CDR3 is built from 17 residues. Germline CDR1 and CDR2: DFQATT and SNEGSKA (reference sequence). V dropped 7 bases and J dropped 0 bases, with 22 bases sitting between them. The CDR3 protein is CSGETRAIPFSYNEQFF. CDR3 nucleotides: TGCAGTGGGGAGACTAGAGCCATACCCTTCTCCTACAATGAGCAGTTCTTC.

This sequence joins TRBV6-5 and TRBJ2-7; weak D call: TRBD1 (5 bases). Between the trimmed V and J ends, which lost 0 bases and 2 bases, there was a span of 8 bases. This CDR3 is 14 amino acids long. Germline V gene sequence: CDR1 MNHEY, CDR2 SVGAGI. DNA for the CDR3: TGTGCCAGCAGTTACTCAGGGGCCACCTACGAGCAGTACTTC. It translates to CASSYSGATYEQYF.

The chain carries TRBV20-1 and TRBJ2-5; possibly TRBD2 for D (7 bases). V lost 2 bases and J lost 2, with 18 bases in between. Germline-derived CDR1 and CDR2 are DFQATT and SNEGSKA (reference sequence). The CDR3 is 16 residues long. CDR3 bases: TGCAGTGCTAGACCAGGTCGGGGGGCGCGGCAAGAGACCCAGTACTTC. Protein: CSARPGRGARQETQYF.

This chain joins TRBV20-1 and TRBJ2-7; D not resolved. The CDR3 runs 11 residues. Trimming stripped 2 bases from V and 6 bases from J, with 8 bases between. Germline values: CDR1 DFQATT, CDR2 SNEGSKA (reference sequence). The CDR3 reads CSARIGIEQYF. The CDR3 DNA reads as TGCAGTGCTAGAATCGGCATCGAGCAGTACTTC.

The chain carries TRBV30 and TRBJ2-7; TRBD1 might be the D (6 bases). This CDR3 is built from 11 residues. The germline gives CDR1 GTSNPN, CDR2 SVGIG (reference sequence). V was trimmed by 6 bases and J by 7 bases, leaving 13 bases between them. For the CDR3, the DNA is TGTGCCTGCATTACAGGGCGGGAGCAGTACTTC. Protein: CACITGREQYF.

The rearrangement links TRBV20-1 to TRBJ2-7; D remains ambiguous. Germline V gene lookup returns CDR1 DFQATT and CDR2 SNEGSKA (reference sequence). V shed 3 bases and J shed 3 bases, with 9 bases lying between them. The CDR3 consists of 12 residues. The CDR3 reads CSARITGYEQYF. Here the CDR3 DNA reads TGCAGTGCTAGGATTACGGGCTACGAGCAGTACTTC.

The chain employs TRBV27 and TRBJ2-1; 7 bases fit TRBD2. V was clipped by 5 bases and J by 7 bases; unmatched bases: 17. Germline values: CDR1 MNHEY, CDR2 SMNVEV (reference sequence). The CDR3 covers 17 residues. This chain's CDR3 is CASSPPGRGRLGNEQFF. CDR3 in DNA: TGTGCCAGCAGTCCACCGGGGAGGGGTCGCTTGGGGAATGAGCAGTTCTTC.

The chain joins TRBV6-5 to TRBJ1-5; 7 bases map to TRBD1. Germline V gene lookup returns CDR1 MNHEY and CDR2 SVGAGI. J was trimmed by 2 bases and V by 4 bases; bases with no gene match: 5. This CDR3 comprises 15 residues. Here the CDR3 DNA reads TGTGCCAGCAGTTCAGACAGGGCCGGCAATCAGCCCCAGCATTTT. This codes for CASSSDRAGNQPQHF.

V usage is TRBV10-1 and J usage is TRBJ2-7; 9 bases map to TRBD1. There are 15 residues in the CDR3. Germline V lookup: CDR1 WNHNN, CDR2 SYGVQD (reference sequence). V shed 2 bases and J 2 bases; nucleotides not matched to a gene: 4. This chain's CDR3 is CASSEEGDRAYEQYF. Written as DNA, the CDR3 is TGCGCCAGCAGTGAGGAGGGGGACAGGGCCTACGAGCAGTACTTC.

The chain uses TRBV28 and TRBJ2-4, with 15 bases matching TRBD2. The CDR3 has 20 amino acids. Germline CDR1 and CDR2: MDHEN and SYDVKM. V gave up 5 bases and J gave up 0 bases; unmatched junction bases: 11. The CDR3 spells CASSQPGLAGGPIAKNIQYF. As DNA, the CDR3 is TGTGCCAGCAGTCAGCCGGGACTAGCGGGAGGTCCGATAGCCAAAAACATTCAGTACTTC.

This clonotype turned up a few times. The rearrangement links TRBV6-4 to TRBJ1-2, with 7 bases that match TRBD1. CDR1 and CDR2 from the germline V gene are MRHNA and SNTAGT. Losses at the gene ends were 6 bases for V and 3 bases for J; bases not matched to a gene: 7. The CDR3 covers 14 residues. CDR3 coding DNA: TGTGCCAGCAGCAGACAGGGTGGCGACTATGGCTACACCTTC. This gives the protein CASSRQGGDYGYTF.

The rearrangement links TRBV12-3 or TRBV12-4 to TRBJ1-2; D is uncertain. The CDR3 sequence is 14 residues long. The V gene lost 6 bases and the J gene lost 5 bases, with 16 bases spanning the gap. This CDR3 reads CASRAGSKGYGYTF. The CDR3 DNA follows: TGTGCCAGCAGGGCCGGGTCTAAGGGATATGGCTACACCTTC.

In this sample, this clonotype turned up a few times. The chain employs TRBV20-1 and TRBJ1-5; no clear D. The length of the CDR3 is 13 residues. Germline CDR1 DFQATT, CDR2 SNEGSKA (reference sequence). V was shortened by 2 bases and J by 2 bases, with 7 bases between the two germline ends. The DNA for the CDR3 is TGCAGTGCTAGACAGGCGGGCAATCAGCCCCAGCATTTT. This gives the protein CSARQAGNQPQHF.

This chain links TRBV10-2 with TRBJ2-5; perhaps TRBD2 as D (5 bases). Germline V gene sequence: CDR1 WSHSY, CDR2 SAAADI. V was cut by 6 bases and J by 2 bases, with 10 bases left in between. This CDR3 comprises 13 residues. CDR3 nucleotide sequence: TGCGCCAGCAGGGACTCCTCTCAAGAGACCCAGTACTTC. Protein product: CASRDSSQETQYF.

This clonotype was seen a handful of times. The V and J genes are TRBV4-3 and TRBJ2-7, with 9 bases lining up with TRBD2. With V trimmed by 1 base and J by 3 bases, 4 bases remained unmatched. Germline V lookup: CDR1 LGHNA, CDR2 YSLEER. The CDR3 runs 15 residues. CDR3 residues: CASSQGAGGFYEQYF. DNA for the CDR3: TGCGCCAGCAGCCAAGGGGCGGGAGGGTTCTACGAGCAGTACTTC.

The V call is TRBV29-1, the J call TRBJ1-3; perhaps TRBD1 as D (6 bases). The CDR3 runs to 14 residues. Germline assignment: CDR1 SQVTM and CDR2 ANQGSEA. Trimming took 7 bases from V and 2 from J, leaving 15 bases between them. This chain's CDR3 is CSARTGNTGNTIYF. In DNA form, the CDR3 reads TGCAGCGCTCGAACAGGGAATACTGGAAACACCATATATTTT.

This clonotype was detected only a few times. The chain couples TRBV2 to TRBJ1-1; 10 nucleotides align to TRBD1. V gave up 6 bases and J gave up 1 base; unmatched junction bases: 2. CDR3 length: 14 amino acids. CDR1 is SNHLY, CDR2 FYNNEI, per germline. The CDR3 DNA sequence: TGTGCCAGCAGGGGGGACAGGGGGAACACTGAAGCTTTCTTT. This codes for CASRGDRGNTEAFF. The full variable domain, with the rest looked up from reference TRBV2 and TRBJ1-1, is EPEVTQTPSHQVTQMGQEVILRCVPISNHLYFYWYRQILGQKVEFLVSFYNNEISEKSEIFDDQFSVERPDGSNFTLKIRSTKLEDSAMYFCASRGDRGNTEAFFGQGTRLTVV.

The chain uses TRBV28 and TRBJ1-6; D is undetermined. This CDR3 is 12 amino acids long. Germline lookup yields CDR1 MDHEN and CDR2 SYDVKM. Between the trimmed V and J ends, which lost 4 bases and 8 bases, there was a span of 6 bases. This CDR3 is CASSWSDSPLHF. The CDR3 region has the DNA TGTGCCAGCAGTTGGAGCGATTCACCCCTCCACTTT.

The DNA of the CDR3 is TGTGCCAGCAGCCGCTCCTTACGCGGCTCAGTTGTCGATGAGCAGTTCTTC. Protein product: CASSRSLRGSVVDEQFF. This chain joins TRBV6-2 or TRBV6-3 and TRBJ2-1, with D uncertain. V lost 6 bases and J 8 bases, leaving 26 bases between the germline ends. CDR1 MNHEY and CDR2 SVGEGT come from the germline V gene. The CDR3 length is 17 residues.

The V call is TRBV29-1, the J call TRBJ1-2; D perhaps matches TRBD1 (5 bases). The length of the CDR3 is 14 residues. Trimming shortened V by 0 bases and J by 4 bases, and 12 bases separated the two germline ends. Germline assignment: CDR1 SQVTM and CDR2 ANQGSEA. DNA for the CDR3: TGCAGCGTTGAAGATACTGCAGGGTCCTATGGCTACACCTTC. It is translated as CSVEDTAGSYGYTF.

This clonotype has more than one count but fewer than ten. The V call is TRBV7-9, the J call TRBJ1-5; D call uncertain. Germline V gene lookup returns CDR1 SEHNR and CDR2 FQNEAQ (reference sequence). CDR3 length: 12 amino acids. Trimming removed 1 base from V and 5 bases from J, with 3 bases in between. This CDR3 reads CASSLEYQPQHF. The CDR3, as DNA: TGTGCCAGCAGCTTAGAATATCAGCCCCAGCATTTT.

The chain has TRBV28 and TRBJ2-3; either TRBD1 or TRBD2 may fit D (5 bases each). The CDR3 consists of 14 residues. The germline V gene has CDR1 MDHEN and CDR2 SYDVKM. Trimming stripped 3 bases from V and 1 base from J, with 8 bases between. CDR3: CASSLGVRTDTQYF. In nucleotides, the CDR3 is TGTGCCAGCAGTTTGGGGGTCCGCACAGATACGCAGTATTTT.

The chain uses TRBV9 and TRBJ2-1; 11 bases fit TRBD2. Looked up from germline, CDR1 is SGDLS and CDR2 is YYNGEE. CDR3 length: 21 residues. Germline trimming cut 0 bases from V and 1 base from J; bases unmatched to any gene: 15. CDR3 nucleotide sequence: TGTGCCAGCAGCGTAGGTGGATGGGCGTCTAGCGGGAGGTCGTCCTACAATGAGCAGTTCTTC. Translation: CASSVGGWASSGRSSYNEQFF.